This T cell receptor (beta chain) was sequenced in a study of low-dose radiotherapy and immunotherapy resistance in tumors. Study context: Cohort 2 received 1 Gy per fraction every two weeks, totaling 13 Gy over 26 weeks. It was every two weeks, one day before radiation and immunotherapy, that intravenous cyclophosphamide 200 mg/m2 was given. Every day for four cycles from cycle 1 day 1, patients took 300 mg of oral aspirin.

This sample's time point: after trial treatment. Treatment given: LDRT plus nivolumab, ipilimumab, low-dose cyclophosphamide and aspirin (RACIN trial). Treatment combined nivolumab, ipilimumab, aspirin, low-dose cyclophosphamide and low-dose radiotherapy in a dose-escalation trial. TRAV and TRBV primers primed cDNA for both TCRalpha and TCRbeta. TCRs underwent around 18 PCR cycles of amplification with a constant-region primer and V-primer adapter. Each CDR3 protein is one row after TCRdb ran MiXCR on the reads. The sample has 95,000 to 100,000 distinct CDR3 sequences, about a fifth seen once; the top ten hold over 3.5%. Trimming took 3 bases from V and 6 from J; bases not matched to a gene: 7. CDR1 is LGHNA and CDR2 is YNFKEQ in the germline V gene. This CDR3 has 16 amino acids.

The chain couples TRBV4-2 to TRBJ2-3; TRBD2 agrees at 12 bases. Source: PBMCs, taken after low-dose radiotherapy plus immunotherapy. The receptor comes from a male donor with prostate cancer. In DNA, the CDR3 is TGTGCCAGCAGCCAGGACCTAGCGGGAGGGCTCGATACGCAGTATTTT. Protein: CASSQDLAGGLDTQYF.